This TCR beta chain was retrieved from a study of T cell responses to AZD1222 COVID-19 vaccine. Findings of the study overall: Only after the peak T cell response were repertoires sampled. The sample set comprised mostly white British donors with more females, and clonal diversity was possibly underestimated.

The method was immunoSEQ multiplex PCR; TCRdb's version includes in-frame clones alone and lacks a portion of them. The repertoire holds roughly 140,000 clones, with about 81% as singletons. Germline CDR1 SGHAT, CDR2 FQDESV (reference sequence). The V end was cut by 4 bases, the J end by 4 bases, with 10 bases between. The CDR3 contains 13 residues. This clone was observed a handful of times. Its target is not known. The V gene is TRBV11-1, the J gene TRBJ1-1; D gene uncertain. The clonotype was recovered from an adult in good health. The specimen was peripheral blood, collected on day 0 of MenACWY control vaccination. CDR3 DNA sequence: TGTGCCAGCAGCTCGCGTGGTGCCACTGAAGCTTTCTTT. Its translation: CASSSRGATEAFF.